This T cell receptor beta chain was found in a study of T cell repertoires in aging, cancer and after chemotherapy. Amplification of TCR beta used genomic DNA extracted from peripheral blood. The study, taken as a whole, reports: Loss of evenness, beyond lost richness, contributed to age-related TCR diversity decline in cancer patients.

V lost 0 bases and J lost 0, with 9 bases in between. Per germline, CDR1 MNHEY and CDR2 SVGAGI. The CDR3 runs to 15 residues. By sample fraction, this clonotype is medium-sized. Its antigen is still unknown. A mixed TRB-A/B primer pool amplified rearranged TRB by multiplex touch-down PCR. TCRdb recomputed calls from the multiplex PCR reads with MiXCR, one row per CDR3 protein. The data contain 2,500 to 3,500 distinct CDR3 sequences, 20% to 25% of them singletons. The TCR sequence derives from a human donor with a solid tumor. Sequences were obtained from blood. The chain combines TRBV6-5 with TRBJ2-7; D remains unclear. The CDR3 spells CASSYSRVSSYEQYF. The CDR3 region has the DNA TGTGCCAGCAGTTACTCTAGAGTTAGCTCCTACGAGCAGTACTTC.